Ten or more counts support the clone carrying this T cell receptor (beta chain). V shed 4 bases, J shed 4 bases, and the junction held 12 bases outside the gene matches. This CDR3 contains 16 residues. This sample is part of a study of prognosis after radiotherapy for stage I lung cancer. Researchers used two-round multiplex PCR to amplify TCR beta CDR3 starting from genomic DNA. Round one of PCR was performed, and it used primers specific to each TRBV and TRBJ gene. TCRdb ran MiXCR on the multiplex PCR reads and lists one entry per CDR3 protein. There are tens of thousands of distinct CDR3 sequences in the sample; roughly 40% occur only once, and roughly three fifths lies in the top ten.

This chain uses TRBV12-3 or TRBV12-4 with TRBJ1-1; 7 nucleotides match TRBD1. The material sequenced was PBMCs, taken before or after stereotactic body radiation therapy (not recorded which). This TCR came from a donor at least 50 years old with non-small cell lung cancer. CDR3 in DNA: TGTGCCAGCAGTTCCCCACCTAGAGGGGGCACCACTGAAGCTTTCTTT. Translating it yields CASSSPPRGGTTEAFF.